This T cell receptor (beta chain) was identified during a study of early T cells in non-severe SARS-CoV-2 infection. Study at large: Sequencing targeted bulk RNA from unsorted whole blood, leaving chains unpaired. Notes on the study in general: There was a bias toward anti-spike CD8 responses in VDJdb matching, which missed private and CD4 specificities.

From germline, CDR1 is MNHEY and CDR2 SMNVEV (reference sequence). The ends were cut back, 6 bases at V and 0 bases at J, with 10 bases in the middle. The CDR3 consists of 14 residues. This clonotype has a handful of counts. Its antigen is still unknown. Attachment of unique molecular identifiers to individual cDNA molecules was performed. TCRdb reanalysed the 5' RACE reads using MiXCR and keeps one entry per CDR3 protein. Here the sample spans about 49,000 distinct CDR3 sequences, around 4% being singletons. This chain links TRBV27 with TRBJ2-3; the D call may be TRBD1 or TRBD2 (5 bases each). This receptor was obtained from an adult who was a healthcare worker with PCR-confirmed SARS-CoV-2 infection or an uninfected control (not recorded which). The specimen was whole blood. CDR3 loop: CASRPGLSTDTQYF. CDR3 DNA sequence: TGTGCCAGCAGGCCGGGGCTTAGCACAGATACGCAGTATTTT.